Listed below are T cell receptor beta chains from one sample, sequenced in a study of T cells in Graves' hyperthyroidism and ophthalmopathy. MiXCR, applied by TCRdb to the multiplex PCR reads, yields one record per CDR3 protein. Seen here are around 350,000 distinct CDR3 sequences, 17% observed once, and the top ten hold 30% to 35%. Sequencing used blood. The receptor source for this set is a woman in her thirties with Graves' hyperthyroidism that later progressed to Graves' ophthalmopathy. Each CDR3 is given with its conserved first and last residue. The D gene is left open where the match is weak. The listing skips clone size in some rows; elsewhere it reads once, few, many or a size class.

cdr3_length j_call clone_size v_call d_call cdr3_aa cdr3_nt
14 TRBJ2-3 - TRBV6-1 - CASTKIDSTDTQYF TGTGCCAGCACTAAAATCGACAGCACAGATACGCAGTATTTT
15 TRBJ1-4 few TRBV6-5 - CASSYVAGTNEKLFF TGTGCCAGCAGTTACGTTGCAGGGACTAATGAAAAACTGTTTTTT
14 TRBJ2-1 many TRBV6-1 - CASRVWGRNNEQFF TGTGCCAGCAGGGTATGGGGGAGAAACAATGAGCAGTTCTTC
14 TRBJ1-1 - TRBV9 TRBD1 CASSGNQWTGEAFF TGTGCCAGCAGCGGGAACCAGTGGACAGGGGAAGCTTTCTTT
16 TRBJ2-6 few TRBV19 - CASSILSYSGANVLTF TGTGCCAGTAGTATATTATCTTACTCTGGGGCCAACGTCCTGACTTTC
14 TRBJ1-6 many TRBV30 - CACPLGVSNSPLHF TGTGCCTGCCCGCTCGGCGTCTCCAATTCACCCCTCCACTTT
13 TRBJ2-2 few TRBV20-1 - CSAKGPNTGELFF TGCAGTGCTAAGGGACCAAACACCGGGGAGCTGTTTTTT
12 TRBJ2-3 - TRBV20-1 - CSARYDTDTQYF TGCAGTGCTAGATATGACACAGATACGCAGTATTTT
14 TRBJ1-6 - TRBV2 TRBD1 CASSRGQGKSPLHF TGTGCCAGCAGTCGGGGACAGGGGAAATCACCCCTCCACTTT
15 TRBJ2-2 few TRBV5-1 - CASSFPEGYTGELFF TGCGCCAGCAGCTTCCCGGAGGGTTACACCGGGGAGCTGTTTTTT
13 TRBJ2-1 many TRBV7-9 - CASSLVGDNEQFF TGTGCCAGCAGCTTAGTGGGCGACAATGAGCAGTTCTTC
14 TRBJ1-1 many TRBV6-1 - CASSEGRAVPEAFF TGTGCCAGCAGTGAAGGCAGAGCGGTACCTGAAGCTTTCTTT
16 TRBJ2-2 - TRBV4-1 - CASSQVGTANTGELFF TGCGCCAGCAGCCAAGTGGGGACGGCGAACACCGGGGAGCTGTTTTTT
13 TRBJ2-1 few TRBV5-4 - CASGDNNYNEQFF TGTGCCAGCGGAGACAACAACTACAATGAGCAGTTCTTC
15 TRBJ1-2 - TRBV4-1 TRBD1 CASSQEDRLGYGYTF TGCGCCAGCAGCCAAGAGGACAGGCTTGGCTATGGCTACACCTTC
13 TRBJ2-5 many TRBV13 - CASSKGNQETQYF TGTGCCAGCAGCAAGGGAAACCAAGAGACCCAGTACTTC
16 TRBJ1-5 many TRBV27 - CASSLAGGWSNQPQHF TGTGCCAGCAGTTTAGCGGGGGGCTGGAGCAATCAGCCCCAGCATTTT
14 TRBJ1-5 once TRBV20-1 - CSALRRPGNRPQHF TGCAGTGCCCTTCGACGCCCAGGGAATCGGCCCCAGCATTTT
18 TRBJ2-2 many TRBV2 TRBD2 CASSFTSGRPRDTGELFF TGTGCCAGCAGCTTTACTAGCGGGAGGCCTCGGGACACCGGGGAGCTGTTTTTT
16 TRBJ2-3 many TRBV6-1 TRBD2 CASSVTSGGAVDTQYF TGTGCCAGCAGTGTAACTAGCGGGGGGGCGGTAGATACGCAGTATTTT
14 TRBJ2-7 many TRBV18 - CASSGTASSYEQYF TGTGCCAGCTCCGGGACGGCCAGCTCCTACGAGCAGTACTTC
17 TRBJ2-1 many TRBV28 - CASSSEGGGLKDNEQFF TGTGCCAGCAGTTCCGAGGGAGGGGGACTAAAGGACAATGAGCAGTTCTTC
16 TRBJ1-6 many TRBV7-9 - CASSQQASSYNSPLHF TGTGCCAGCAGCCAGCAGGCGAGCTCCTATAATTCACCCCTCCACTTT
18 TRBJ2-3 - TRBV7-3 TRBD2 CASSLSFLAETSTDTQYF TGTGCCAGCAGCTTAAGTTTCCTAGCGGAGACTAGCACAGATACGCAGTATTTT
12 TRBJ1-1 many TRBV28 - CASCFRVSEAFF TGTGCCAGCTGCTTTAGGGTTTCTGAAGCTTTCTTT
12 TRBJ2-1 many TRBV7-9 - CASSHLHNEQFF TGTGCCAGCAGCCATTTGCACAATGAGCAGTTCTTC
12 TRBJ2-1 - TRBV6-1 - CASSDRVDEQFF TGTGCCAGCAGTGACAGGGTCGATGAGCAGTTCTTC
17 TRBJ2-1 - TRBV3-1 TRBD2 CASSQDPTREFYNEQFF TGTGCCAGCAGCCAAGATCCCACGCGGGAGTTCTACAATGAGCAGTTCTTC
12 TRBJ1-1 - TRBV19 - CASSRTEIEAFF TGTGCCAGTAGTCGGACAGAAATTGAAGCTTTCTTT
14 TRBJ2-5 few TRBV4-2 TRBD1 CASSKRGGAETQYF TGTGCCAGCAGCAAAAGAGGGGGCGCGGAGACCCAGTACTTC
14 TRBJ1-2 - TRBV10-3 TRBD1 CAISEDNRGEGYTF TGTGCCATCAGTGAAGACAACAGGGGAGAAGGCTACACCTTC
13 TRBJ2-2 - TRBV19 - CASSIGTSGELFF TGTGCCAGTAGTATAGGTACATCCGGGGAGCTGTTTTTT
14 TRBJ1-1 - TRBV4-1 - CAGSQDQAPSEAFF TGCGCCGGCAGCCAAGATCAGGCCCCGAGTGAAGCTTTCTTT
15 TRBJ2-7 many TRBV20-1 TRBD1 CSAGNPGQGSHEQYF TGCAGTGCTGGAAATCCGGGACAGGGGAGCCACGAGCAGTACTTC
16 TRBJ1-5 few TRBV20-1 - CSARDPRPGSYQPQHF TGCAGTGCTAGGGATCCGAGACCAGGATCGTATCAGCCCCAGCATTTT
14 TRBJ2-3 many TRBV27 - CASGAGMGTDTQYF TGTGCCAGCGGTGCCGGGATGGGCACAGATACGCAGTATTTT
14 TRBJ1-2 - TRBV12-3/TRBV12-4 - CASSLSSGAVGYTF TGTGCCAGCAGTTTATCGTCGGGGGCCGTTGGCTACACCTTC
13 TRBJ1-1 few TRBV30 TRBD1 CAWSTGVNTEAFF TGTGCCTGGAGCACAGGGGTGAACACTGAAGCTTTCTTT
17 TRBJ2-1 many TRBV19 TRBD1 CASIQYCRQGAYNEQFF TGTGCCAGTATCCAGTATTGCAGACAGGGGGCATACAATGAGCAGTTCTTC
15 TRBJ2-4 few TRBV7-9 TRBD2 CASSPRGGAKNIQYF TGTGCCAGCAGCCCTCGGGGAGGGGCCAAAAACATTCAGTACTTC
13 TRBJ1-6 many TRBV7-9 - CASSLLWGSPLHF TGTGCCAGCAGCTTATTGTGGGGTTCACCCCTCCACTTT
13 TRBJ1-5 few TRBV29-1 TRBD1 CSVGTGVGRPQHF TGCAGCGTTGGGACAGGGGTCGGTAGGCCCCAGCATTTT
16 TRBJ2-6 - TRBV5-1 TRBD2 CASSLGGGPGANVLTF TGCGCCAGCAGCTTGGGCGGGGGGCCAGGGGCCAACGTCCTGACTTTC
16 TRBJ2-1 many TRBV12-3/TRBV12-4 - CASSLPQLATHNEQFF TGTGCCAGCAGCCTCCCCCAACTAGCTACTCACAATGAGCAGTTCTTC
16 TRBJ2-7 few TRBV4-1 TRBD2 CASSQEGTSGFYEQYF TGCGCCAGCAGCCAAGAAGGGACTAGCGGGTTCTACGAGCAGTACTTC
15 TRBJ1-6 many TRBV6-6 TRBD1 CASSYSGQGNSPLHF TGTGCCAGCAGTTACTCAGGACAGGGGAATTCACCCCTCCACTTT
17 TRBJ2-2 many TRBV5-1 - CASSLFLGGFRTGELFF TGCGCCAGCAGCTTGTTCTTAGGAGGGTTTCGCACCGGGGAGCTGTTTTTT
13 TRBJ1-4 - TRBV30 - CASRIATNEKVFF TGTGCCTCCCGAATTGCTACTAATGAAAAAGTGTTTTTT
16 TRBJ2-5 many TRBV10-3 - CAISESKAFYQETQYF TGTGCCATCAGTGAATCGAAGGCGTTTTACCAAGAGACCCAGTACTTC
13 TRBJ2-3 many TRBV28 - CASSKRSTDTQYF TGTGCCAGCTCTAAGAGGTCCACAGATACGCAGTATTTT
13 TRBJ2-2 many TRBV6-1 - CASNWANTGELFF TGTGCCAGCAATTGGGCGAACACCGGGGAGCTGTTTTTT
16 TRBJ2-1 many TRBV11-2 - CASSLFAGLSYNEQFF TGTGCCAGCAGCTTATTCGCGGGTCTCTCCTACAATGAGCAGTTCTTC